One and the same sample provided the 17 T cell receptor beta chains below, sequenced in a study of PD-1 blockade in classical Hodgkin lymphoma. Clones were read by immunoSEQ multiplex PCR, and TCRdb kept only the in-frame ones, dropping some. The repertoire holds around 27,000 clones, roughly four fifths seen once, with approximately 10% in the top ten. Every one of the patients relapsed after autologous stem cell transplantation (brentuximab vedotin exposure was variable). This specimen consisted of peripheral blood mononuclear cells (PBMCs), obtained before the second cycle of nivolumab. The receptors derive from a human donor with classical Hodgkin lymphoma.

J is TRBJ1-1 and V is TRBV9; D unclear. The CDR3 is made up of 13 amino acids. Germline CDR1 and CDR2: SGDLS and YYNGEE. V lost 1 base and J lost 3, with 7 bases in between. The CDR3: CASSVWSDTEAFF. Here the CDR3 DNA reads TGTGCCAGCAGCGTATGGTCAGACACTGAAGCTTTCTTT.

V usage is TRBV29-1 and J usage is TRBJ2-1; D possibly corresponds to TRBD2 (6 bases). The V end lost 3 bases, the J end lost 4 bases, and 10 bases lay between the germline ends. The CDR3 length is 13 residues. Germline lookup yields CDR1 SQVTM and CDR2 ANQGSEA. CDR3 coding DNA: TGCAGCGTTGATGTTCGGGGGTACAATGAGCAGTTCTTC. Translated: CSVDVRGYNEQFF.

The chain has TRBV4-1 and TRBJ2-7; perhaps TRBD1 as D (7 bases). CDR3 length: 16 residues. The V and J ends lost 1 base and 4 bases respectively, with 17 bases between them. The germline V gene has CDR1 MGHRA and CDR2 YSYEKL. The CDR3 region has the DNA TGCGCCAGCAGCCAAGGGAGGGGGGCAGGGGGTTACGAGCAGTACTTC. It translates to CASSQGRGAGGYEQYF.

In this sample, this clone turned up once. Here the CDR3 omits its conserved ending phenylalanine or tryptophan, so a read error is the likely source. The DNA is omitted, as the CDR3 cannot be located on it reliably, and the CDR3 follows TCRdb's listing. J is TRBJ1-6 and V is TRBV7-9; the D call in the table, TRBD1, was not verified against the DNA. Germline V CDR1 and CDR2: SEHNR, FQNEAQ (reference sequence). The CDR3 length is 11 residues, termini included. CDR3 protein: CASSPENRLCN.

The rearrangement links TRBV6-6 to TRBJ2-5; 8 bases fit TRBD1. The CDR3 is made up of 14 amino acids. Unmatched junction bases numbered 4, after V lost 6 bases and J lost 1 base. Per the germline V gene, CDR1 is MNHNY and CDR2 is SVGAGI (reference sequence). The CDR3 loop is CASRVTGGQETQYF. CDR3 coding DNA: TGTGCCAGCAGAGTAACAGGGGGCCAAGAGACCCAGTACTTC.

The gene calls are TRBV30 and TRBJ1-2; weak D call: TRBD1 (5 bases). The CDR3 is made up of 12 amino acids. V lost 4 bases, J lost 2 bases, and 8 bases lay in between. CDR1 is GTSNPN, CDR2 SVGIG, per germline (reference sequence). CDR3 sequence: CAWTPGNYGYTF. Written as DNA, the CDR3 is TGTGCCTGGACCCCAGGGAACTATGGCTACACCTTC.

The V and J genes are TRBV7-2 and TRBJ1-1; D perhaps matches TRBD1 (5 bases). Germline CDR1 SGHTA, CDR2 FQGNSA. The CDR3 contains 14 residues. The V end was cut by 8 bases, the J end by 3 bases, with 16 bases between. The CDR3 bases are TGTGCCAGCCCCCCGGGGGGGGAGTACACTGAAGCTTTCTTT. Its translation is CASPPGGEYTEAFF.

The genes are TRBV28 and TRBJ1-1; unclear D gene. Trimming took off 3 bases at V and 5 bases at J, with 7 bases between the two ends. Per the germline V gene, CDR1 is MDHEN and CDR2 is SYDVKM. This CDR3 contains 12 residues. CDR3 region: CASSFSVTEAFF. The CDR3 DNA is TGTGCCAGCAGTTTTTCGGTAACTGAAGCTTTCTTT. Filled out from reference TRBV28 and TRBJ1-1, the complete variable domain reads DVKVTQSSRYLVKRTGEKVFLECVQDMDHENMFWYRQDPGLGLRLIYFSYDVKMKEKGDIPEGYSVSREKKERFSLILESASTNQTSMYLCASSFSVTEAFFGQGTRLTVV.

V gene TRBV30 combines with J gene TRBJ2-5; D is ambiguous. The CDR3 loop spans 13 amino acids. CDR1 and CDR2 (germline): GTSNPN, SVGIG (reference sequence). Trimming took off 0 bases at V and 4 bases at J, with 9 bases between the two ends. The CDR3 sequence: CAWSVSPRETQYF. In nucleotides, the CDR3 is TGTGCCTGGAGTGTCAGCCCTCGAGAGACCCAGTACTTC.

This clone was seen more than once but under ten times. The DNA of the CDR3 is TGCGCCACCCTGCTAGCGGGGGTGGGCATTCAGTACTTC. Its translation: CATLLAGVGIQYF. The chain uses TRBV10-1 and TRBJ2-4; the match to TRBD2 covers 10 bases. This CDR3 spans 13 amino acids. CDR1 is WNHNN, CDR2 SYGVQD, per germline (reference sequence). J was trimmed by 9 bases and V by 10 bases; bases with no gene match: 9.

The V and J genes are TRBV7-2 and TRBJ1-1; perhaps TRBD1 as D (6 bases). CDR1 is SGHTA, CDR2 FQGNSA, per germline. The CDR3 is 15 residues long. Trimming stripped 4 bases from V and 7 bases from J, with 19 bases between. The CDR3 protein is CASSSPRRGGLEAFF. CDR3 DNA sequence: TGTGCCAGCAGCTCGCCCCGGCGGGGGGGGCTTGAAGCTTTCTTT.

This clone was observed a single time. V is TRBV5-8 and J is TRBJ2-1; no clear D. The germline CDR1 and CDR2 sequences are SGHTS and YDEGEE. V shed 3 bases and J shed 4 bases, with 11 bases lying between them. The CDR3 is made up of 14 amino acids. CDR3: CASSSRLRYNEQFF. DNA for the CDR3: TGTGCCAGCAGCTCGAGGCTCAGGTACAATGAGCAGTTCTTC.

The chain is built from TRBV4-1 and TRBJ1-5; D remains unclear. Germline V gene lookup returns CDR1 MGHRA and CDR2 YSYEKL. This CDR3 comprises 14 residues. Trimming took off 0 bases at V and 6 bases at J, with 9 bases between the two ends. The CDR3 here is CASSQDTGGQPQHF. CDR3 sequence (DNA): TGCGCCAGCAGCCAAGACACGGGCGGTCAGCCCCAGCATTTT.

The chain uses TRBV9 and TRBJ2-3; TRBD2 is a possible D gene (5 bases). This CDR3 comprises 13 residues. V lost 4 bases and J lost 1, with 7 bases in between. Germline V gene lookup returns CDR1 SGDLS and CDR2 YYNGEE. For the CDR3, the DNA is TGTGCCAGCAGCCCCGGGGGCACAGATACGCAGTATTTT. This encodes CASSPGGTDTQYF.

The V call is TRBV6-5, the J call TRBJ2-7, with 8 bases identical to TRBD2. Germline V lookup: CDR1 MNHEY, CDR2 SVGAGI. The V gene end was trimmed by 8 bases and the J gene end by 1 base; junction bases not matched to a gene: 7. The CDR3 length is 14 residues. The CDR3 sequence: CASGRGVVSYEQYF. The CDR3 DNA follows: TGTGCCAGCGGGCGGGGGGTGGTTTCCTACGAGCAGTACTTC.

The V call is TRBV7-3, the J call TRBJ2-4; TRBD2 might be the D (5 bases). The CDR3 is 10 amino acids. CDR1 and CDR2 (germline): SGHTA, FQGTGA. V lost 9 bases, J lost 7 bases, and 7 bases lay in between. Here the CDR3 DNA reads TGTGCCAGACCGGGGAACATTCAGTACTTC. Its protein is CARPGNIQYF.

Here the CDR3 reads CASSTPRDSFQETQYF. The CDR3 region has the DNA TGTGCCAGTAGTACTCCCCGGGACTCGTTCCAAGAGACCCAGTACTTC. The V gene is TRBV19, the J gene TRBJ2-5; D is possibly TRBD2 (6 bases). The V gene's germline CDR1 is LNHDA and CDR2 SQIVND (reference sequence). V gave up 4 bases and J gave up 1 base, with 16 bases separating them. CDR3 size: 16 residues.